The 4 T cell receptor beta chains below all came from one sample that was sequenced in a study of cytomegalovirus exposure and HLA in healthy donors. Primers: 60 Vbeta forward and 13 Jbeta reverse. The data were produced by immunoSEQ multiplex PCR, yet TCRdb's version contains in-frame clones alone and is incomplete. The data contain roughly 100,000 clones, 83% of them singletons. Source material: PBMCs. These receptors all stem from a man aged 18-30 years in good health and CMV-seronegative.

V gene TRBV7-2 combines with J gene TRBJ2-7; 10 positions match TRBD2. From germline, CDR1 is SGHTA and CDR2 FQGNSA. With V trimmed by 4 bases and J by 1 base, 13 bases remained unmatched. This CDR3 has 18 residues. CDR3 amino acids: CASSSRSSGRYRSYEQYF. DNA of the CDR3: TGTGCCAGCAGCTCCAGGTCTAGCGGGAGATACCGGTCCTACGAGCAGTACTTC.

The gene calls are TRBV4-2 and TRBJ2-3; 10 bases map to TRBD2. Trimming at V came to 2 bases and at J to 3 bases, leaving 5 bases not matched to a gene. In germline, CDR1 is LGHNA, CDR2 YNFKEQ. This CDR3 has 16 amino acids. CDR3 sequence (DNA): TGTGCCAGCAGCCAACTGGCTAGCGGGAGAACAGATACGCAGTATTTT. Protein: CASSQLASGRTDTQYF.

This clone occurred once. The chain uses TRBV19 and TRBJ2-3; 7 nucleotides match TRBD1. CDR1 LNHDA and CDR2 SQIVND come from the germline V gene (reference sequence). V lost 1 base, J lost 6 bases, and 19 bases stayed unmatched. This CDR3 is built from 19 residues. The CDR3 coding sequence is TGTGCCAGTAGTATAGCCCCCCGGGACAGACCAATAAAGGAGGATACGCAGTATTTT. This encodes CASSIAPRDRPIKEDTQYF. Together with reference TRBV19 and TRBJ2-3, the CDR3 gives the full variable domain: DGGITQSPKYLFRKEGQNVTLSCEQNLNHDAMYWYRQDPGQGLRLIYYSQIVNDFQKGDIAEGYSVSREKKESFPLTVTSAQKNPTAFYLCASSIAPRDRPIKEDTQYFGPGTRLTVL.

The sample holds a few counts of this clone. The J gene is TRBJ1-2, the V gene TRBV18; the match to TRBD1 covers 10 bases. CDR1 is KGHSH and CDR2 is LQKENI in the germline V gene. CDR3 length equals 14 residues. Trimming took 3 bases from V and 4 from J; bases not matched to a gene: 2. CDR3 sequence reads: CASSPGQGTYGYTF. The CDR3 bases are TGTGCCAGCTCACCGGGACAGGGGACCTATGGCTACACCTTC.